This TCR beta chain was sequenced in a study of T-cell reconstitution after alpha-beta-depleted transplantation in children. The V end lost 0 bases, the J end lost 5 bases, and 19 bases lay between the germline ends. CDR3 length: 16 amino acids. Germline V gene data show CDR1 as DFQATT and CDR2 as SNEGSKA (reference sequence). Findings and caveats of the study: It was newly produced T cells that mostly accounted for T-cell counts and diversity one year after transplant. Several hundred expanded graft clones reportedly gave rise to the alpha-beta T cells present about two months after transplant.

There are many counts of this clonotype. Its matching antigen is unknown. Preparation of the TCRbeta library involved a method that used unique molecular identifiers. TCRdb analysed the PCR reads with MiXCR anew, one entry per CDR3 protein. The data hold under 300,000 distinct CDR3 sequences, with more than 9% observed a single time. The chain joins TRBV20-1 to TRBJ2-5; D possibly corresponds to TRBD2 (5 bases). The TCR comes from a male patient aged 2 to 9 who had a stem cell transplant for chronic granulomatous disease, so the T cells may come from the graft donor. This specimen consisted of peripheral blood, obtained 180 days after TCRalphabeta/CD19-depleted stem cell transplant. The CDR3 loop is CSARDPAAGSVETQYF. The CDR3 DNA reads as TGCAGTGCTAGAGACCCAGCGGCGGGTTCGGTGGAGACCCAGTACTTC.